This T cell receptor (beta chain) was observed in a study of CD8+CD57+ T cells in acquired aplastic anemia. Study-level findings and limits: Patients had around 30 CD8+ CDR3 sequences in common with controls (the shared set).

Points on this clonotype: The antigen is not known. The junction shows a germline mismatch at one end, possibly a read error.

The patients chosen for sequencing had shown expansion of CD8+CD57+ cells (detected by flow cytometry). Therapy had not been given to patients before blood sampling. CDR1 LNHNV and CDR2 YYDKDF come from the germline V gene (reference sequence). The CDR3 contains 15 residues. Genomic DNA served as template for TCR beta VDJ and CDR3 profiling. Via MiXCR, TCRdb re-called the reads, giving one row per CDR3 protein. The sample includes a few hundred thousand distinct CDR3 sequences, about half of them seen just once. Specimen: sorted CD4+, CD8+, or CD8+CD57+ T cells (not recorded which) from PBMCs. The chain recombines TRBV15 with TRBJ1-2; D remains ambiguous. The sequence was collected from a human donor with aplastic anemia. CDR3 in DNA: TGTGCTACCAGCCCGAGCGTGGGCCGATCCTATGGCTACACCTTC. Translated, it gives CATSPSVGRSYGYTF.